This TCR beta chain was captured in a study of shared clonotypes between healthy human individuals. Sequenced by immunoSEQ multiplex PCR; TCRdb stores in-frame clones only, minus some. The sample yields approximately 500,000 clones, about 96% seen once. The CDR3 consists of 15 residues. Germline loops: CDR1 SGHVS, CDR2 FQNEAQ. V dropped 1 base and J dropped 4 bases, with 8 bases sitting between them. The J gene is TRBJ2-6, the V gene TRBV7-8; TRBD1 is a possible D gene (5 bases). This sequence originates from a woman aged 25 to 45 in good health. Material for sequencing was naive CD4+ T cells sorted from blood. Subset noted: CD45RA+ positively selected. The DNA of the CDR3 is TGTGCCAGCAGCTTAGGGGGCTTCGGGGCCAACGTCCTGACTTTC. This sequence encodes CASSLGGFGANVLTF.